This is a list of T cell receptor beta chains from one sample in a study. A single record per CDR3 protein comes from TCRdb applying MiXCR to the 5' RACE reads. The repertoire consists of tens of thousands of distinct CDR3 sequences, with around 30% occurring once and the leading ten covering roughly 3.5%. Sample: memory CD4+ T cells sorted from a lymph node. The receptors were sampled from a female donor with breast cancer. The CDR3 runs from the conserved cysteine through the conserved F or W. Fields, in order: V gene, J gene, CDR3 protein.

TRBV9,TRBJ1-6,CASSVEGVGNSPLHF
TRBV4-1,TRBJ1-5,CASSHQEVGGNQPQHF
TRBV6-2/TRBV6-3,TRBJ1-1,CASSPLREGEAFF
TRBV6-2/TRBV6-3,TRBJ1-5,CASQRTGNQPQHF
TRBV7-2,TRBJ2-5,CASKQGTTFYQETQYF
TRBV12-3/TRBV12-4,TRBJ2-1,CASRTHQRYNEQFF
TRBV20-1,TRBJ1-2,CSARGQGPNYAYTF
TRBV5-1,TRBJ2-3,CASSLGADTQYF
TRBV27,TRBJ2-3,CASSFTSGTITDTQYF
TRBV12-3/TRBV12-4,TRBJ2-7,CASSTQTGVFSEQYF
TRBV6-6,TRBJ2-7,CASSRQGGSYEQYF
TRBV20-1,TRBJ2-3,CSARAGGKWDTQYF
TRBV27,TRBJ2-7,CASSFARAGYEQYF
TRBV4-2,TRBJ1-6,CASSQEAGYSPLHF
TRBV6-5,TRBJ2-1,CASSLEASGGYNEQFF
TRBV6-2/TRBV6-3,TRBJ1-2,CASTKDRYGYTF
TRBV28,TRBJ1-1,CASSYQNTEAFF
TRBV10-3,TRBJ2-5,CAISEVAGVRETQYF
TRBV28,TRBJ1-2,CASRDRSRDGYTF
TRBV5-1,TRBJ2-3,CASSLAVDRGDTQYF
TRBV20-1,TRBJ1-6,CSARGQVDNSPLHF
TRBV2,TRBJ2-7,CASSISGSVTYEQYF
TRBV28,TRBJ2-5,CASSSKDRVQETQYF
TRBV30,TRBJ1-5,CAWSAPGGGQPQHF
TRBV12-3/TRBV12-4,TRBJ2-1,CASSFRDPLAGGRYEQFF
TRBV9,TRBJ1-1,CASSARTEGTEAFF
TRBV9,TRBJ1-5,CASSVGVDNQPQHF
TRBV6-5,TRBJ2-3,CASSYRTGSADTQYF
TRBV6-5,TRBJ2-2,CASSYLTGSDTGELFF
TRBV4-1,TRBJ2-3,CASSQETSGRVGDTQYF
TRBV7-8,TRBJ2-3,CASSLREGATDTQYF
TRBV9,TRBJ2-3,CASSASGKAQYF
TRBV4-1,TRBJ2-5,CASSHAHRGLGTQYF
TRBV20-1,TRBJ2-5,CSASAGMGAQYF
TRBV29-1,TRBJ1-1,CSVDTGRNTEAFF
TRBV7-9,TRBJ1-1,CASSSGTAMNTEAFF
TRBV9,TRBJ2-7,CASSVARSGSEQYF
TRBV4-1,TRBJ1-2,CASSHGHGQGVANYGYTF
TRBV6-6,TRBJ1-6,CASSYSDQGRGSPLHF
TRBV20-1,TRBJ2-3,CSARVLLAGVGDTQYF
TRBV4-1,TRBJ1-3,CASSQINSGNTIYF
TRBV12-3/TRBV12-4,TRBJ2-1,CASSFSGTRNEQFF
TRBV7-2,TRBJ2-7,CASSLDRPLAGDNPQYF
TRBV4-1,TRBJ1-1,CASRTGLLTNTEAFF
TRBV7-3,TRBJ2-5,CASSLTGVSGTQYF
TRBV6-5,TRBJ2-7,CASITGTGGEQYF
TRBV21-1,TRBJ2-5,CASSKGKWGTQYF
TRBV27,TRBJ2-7,CASRGPIYEQYF
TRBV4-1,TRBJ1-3,CASSQDPVGSGYSSGNTIYF
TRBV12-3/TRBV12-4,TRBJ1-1,CASSLGQGRRAFF
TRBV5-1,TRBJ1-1,CASTTNWDRGNTEAFF
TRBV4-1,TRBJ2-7,CASSRRLQGSGMSSYEQYF
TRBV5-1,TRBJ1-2,CASSLGAGADGYTF